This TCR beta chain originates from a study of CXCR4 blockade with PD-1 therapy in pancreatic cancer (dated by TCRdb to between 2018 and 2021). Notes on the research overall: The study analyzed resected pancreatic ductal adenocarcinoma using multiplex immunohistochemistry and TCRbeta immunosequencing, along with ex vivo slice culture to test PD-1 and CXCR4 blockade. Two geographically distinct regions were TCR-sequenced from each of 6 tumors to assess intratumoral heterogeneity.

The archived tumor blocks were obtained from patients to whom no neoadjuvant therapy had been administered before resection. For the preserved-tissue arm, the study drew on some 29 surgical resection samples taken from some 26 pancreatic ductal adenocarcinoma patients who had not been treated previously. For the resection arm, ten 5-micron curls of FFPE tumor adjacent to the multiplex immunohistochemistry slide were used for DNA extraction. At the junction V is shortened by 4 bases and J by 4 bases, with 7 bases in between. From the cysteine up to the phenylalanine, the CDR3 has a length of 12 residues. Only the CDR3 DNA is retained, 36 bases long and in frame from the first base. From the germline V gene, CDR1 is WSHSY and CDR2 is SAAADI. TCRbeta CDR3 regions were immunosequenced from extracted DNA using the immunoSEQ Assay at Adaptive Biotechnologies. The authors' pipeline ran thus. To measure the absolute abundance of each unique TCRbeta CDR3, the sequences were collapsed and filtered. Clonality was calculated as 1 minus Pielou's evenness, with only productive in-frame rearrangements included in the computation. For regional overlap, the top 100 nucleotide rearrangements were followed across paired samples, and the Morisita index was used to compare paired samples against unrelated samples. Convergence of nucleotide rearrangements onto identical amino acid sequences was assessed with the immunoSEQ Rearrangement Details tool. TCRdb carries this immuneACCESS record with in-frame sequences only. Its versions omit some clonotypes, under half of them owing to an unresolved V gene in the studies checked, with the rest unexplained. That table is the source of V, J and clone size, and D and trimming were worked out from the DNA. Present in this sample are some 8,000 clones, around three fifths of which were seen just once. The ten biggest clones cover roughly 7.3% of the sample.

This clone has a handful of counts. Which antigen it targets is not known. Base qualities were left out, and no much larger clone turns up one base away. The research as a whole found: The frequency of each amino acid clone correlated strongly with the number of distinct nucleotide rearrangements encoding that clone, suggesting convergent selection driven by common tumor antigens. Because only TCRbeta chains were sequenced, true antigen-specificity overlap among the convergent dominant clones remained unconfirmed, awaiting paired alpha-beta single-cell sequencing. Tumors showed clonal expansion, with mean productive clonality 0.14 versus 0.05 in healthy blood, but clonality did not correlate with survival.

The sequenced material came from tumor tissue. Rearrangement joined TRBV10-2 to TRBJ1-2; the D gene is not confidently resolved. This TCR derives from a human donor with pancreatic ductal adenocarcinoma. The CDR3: CASSAAAYGYTF. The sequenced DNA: TGCGCCAGCAGTGCGGCAGCCTATGGCTACACCTTC.